This T cell receptor (beta chain) was obtained from a study of identical twins. Findings and caveats of the study: Beta out-of-frame sequences displayed a weaker excess of sharing between twins. It was cross-sectional statistical analysis, not following the same donors, that the conclusions relied on.

V was trimmed by 4 bases and J by 1 base, leaving 9 bases between them. The germline V gene encodes CDR1 SEHNR and CDR2 FQNEAQ (reference sequence). CDR3 length: 14 residues. TCRdb reprocessed the 5' RACE reads via MiXCR and lists one record per CDR3 protein. Here the sample spans approximately 94,000 distinct CDR3 sequences, under 6.5% being singletons. This clonotype was counted many times. Its antigen is not identified. The V gene is TRBV7-9, the J gene TRBJ2-3; D gene unclear. The TCR originated in a woman in her fifties or sixties in good health. The sequenced sample was memory T cells sorted from blood. For the CDR3, the DNA is TGTGCCAGCAGCTCCCTTAGTGGCACAGATACGCAGTATTTT. Translated: CASSSLSGTDTQYF.